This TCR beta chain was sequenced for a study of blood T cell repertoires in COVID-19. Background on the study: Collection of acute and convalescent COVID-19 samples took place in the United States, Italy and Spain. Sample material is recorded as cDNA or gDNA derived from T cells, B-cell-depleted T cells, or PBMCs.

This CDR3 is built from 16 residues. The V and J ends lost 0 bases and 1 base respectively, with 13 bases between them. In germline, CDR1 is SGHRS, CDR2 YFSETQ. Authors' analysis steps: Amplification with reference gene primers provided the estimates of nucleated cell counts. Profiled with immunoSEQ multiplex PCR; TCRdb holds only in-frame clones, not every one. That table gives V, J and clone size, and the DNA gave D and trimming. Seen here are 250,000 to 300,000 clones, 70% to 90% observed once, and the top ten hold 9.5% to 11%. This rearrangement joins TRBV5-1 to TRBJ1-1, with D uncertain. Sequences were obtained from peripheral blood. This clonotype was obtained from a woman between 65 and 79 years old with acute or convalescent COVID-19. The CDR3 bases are TGCGCCAGCAGCTTGGAGTCCCGAGGAGGGAACACTGAAGCTTTCTTT. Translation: CASSLESRGGNTEAFF.